This TCR beta chain appears in the sequencing data of a study of human T cells and chemical hapten exposure. The time point was: patch test 1, 2 weeks after DPC sensitization. The treatment is: therapeutic diphenylcyclopropenone sensitization with weekly scalp DPC. Germline V gene data show CDR1 as SGHAT and CDR2 as FQNNGV. The CDR3 totals 15 residues. V dropped 1 base and J dropped 4 bases, with 12 bases sitting between them. One entry per CDR3 protein, called by TCRdb with MiXCR from the RACE reads. The sample includes some 350,000 distinct CDR3 sequences, around 7% of them seen just once. This clonotype was detected ten times or more.

The sequence derives from a woman aged 18-35 years with alopecia areata. Some clones in this sample may be carry-over from other donors' samples. The sample consisted of whole blood, taken in connection with sensitization to the hapten diphenylcyclopropenone (DPC). The chain combines TRBV11-2 with TRBJ2-3; tentatively, D is TRBD1 (6 bases). The CDR3 coding sequence is TGTGCCAGCAGCTTAGCTTCAGGGGTCGCAGATACGCAGTATTTT. This codes for CASSLASGVADTQYF.